A selection of T cell receptor beta chains follows, all from one sample in a study of CD8 T cells in Susac syndrome. TCRdb fed the immunoSEQ multiplex PCR reads into MiXCR, producing one record per CDR3 protein. The data contain 70,000 to 85,000 distinct CDR3 sequences, about 96% of them singletons. Sequencing was carried out using CD8+ T cells from PBMCs. Every receptor here comes from a human donor with Susac syndrome. Both conserved end residues are part of each CDR3. Each record gives: V gene, J gene, CDR3 protein.

v_call: TRBV9
j_call: TRBJ2-3
cdr3_aa: CASSVPQGLASGSTDTQYF

v_call: TRBV20-1
j_call: TRBJ2-1
cdr3_aa: CSARGTDYNEQFF

v_call: TRBV29-1
j_call: TRBJ2-2
cdr3_aa: CSVDPGFNTGELFF

v_call: TRBV15
j_call: TRBJ1-5
cdr3_aa: CATSAGTAYSNQPQHF

v_call: TRBV18
j_call: TRBJ2-4
cdr3_aa: CASSQEQGGMYIQYF

v_call: TRBV7-3
j_call: TRBJ2-7
cdr3_aa: CASSFGTGHDEQYF

v_call: TRBV14
j_call: TRBJ2-1
cdr3_aa: CASSLVYDEQFF

v_call: TRBV7-9
j_call: TRBJ2-5
cdr3_aa: CASSSRRQETQYF

v_call: TRBV5-1
j_call: TRBJ2-5
cdr3_aa: CASSLAWLGQETQYF

v_call: TRBV15
j_call: TRBJ1-1
cdr3_aa: CATRNGSNTEAFF

v_call: TRBV6-2/TRBV6-3
j_call: TRBJ2-7
cdr3_aa: CASSAGHHYEQYF

v_call: TRBV15
j_call: TRBJ1-1
cdr3_aa: CATSNRAKNTEAFF

v_call: TRBV9
j_call: TRBJ2-1
cdr3_aa: CASSATKAYNEQFF

v_call: TRBV6-2/TRBV6-3
j_call: TRBJ2-3
cdr3_aa: CASSIESEVVTDTQYF

v_call: TRBV29-1
j_call: TRBJ1-2
cdr3_aa: CSVEGDSIPYGYTF

v_call: TRBV27
j_call: TRBJ2-3
cdr3_aa: CASSLWRATDTQYF

v_call: TRBV4-3
j_call: TRBJ2-2
cdr3_aa: CASSQGTGSAGELFF

v_call: TRBV5-4
j_call: TRBJ2-3
cdr3_aa: CASSTDHTDTQYF

v_call: TRBV28
j_call: TRBJ2-3
cdr3_aa: CASSEGRSSSTDTQYF

v_call: TRBV29-1
j_call: TRBJ2-7
cdr3_aa: CSVEFDGAEQYF

v_call: TRBV4-2
j_call: TRBJ1-1
cdr3_aa: CASSQARTGGTEAFF

v_call: TRBV12-3/TRBV12-4
j_call: TRBJ2-6
cdr3_aa: CASRDRLGNSGANVLTF

v_call: TRBV30
j_call: TRBJ2-2
cdr3_aa: CAWETGAVTGELFF